This T cell receptor beta chain was recorded in a study of tumor-infiltrating lymphocytes in glioblastoma multiforme. Whole-study results and caveats: Only one glioblastoma patient had TCR and mutation analysis.

TCR beta libraries were built from RNA through three nested multiplex PCR rounds using modified ARM-PCR. No unique molecular identifiers were described for these TCRB libraries. TCRdb independently ran MiXCR on the multiplex PCR reads; one entry per CDR3 protein. In the table there are about 9,600 distinct CDR3 sequences, 67% of which are singletons. This clonotype has a handful of counts. What it recognizes is unknown. Sequence at one end of the junction differs from germline and may be a read error. The CDR3 is 13 amino acids. Per the germline V gene, CDR1 is SQVTM and CDR2 is ANQGSEA. The TCR was taken from a male donor with glioblastoma. Sequencing was performed on brain tumor tissue. The chain combines TRBV29-1 with TRBJ2-7; 7 bases fit TRBD2. CDR3 nucleotide sequence: TGCAGCATTCAAACTAGCGACTCCTACGAGCAGCACTTC. Protein: CSIQTSDSYEQHF.